The 6 T cell receptor beta chains in this list originate from one sample, sequenced in a study of shared clonotypes between healthy human individuals. Only in-frame clones appear in the TCRdb table, and some are missing; sequencing was by immunoSEQ multiplex PCR. The data contain over a million clones, around 78% of them singletons. The sequenced material came from memory CD4+ T cells from PBMCs. The subset: CD45RA-negative fraction. The receptor set was obtained from a man aged 18 to 29 in good health. Some clones in this sample may be carry-over from other donors' samples.

This clone was seen a single time. The chain uses TRBV5-4 and TRBJ2-7; TRBD2 matches 7 bases. Trimming took 0 bases from V and 4 from J; bases not matched to a gene: 4. Germline CDR1 is SGHNT and CDR2 is YYREEE (reference sequence). The CDR3 is 14 residues long. CDR3 DNA: TGTGCCAGCAGCTTGGCGGTAGCGGGTTACGAGCAGTACTTC. It is translated as CASSLAVAGYEQYF.

The genes are TRBV11-2 and TRBJ1-1; maybe TRBD1 (6 bases). The V end lost 5 bases, the J end lost 5 bases, and 21 bases lay between the germline ends. CDR1 and CDR2 from the germline V gene are SGHAT and FQNNGV. The CDR3 length is 16 residues. Here the CDR3 reads CASSPPLRGLRTEAFF. DNA of the CDR3: TGTGCCAGCAGCCCTCCCCTCCGGGGGCTACGGACTGAAGCTTTCTTT.

The DNA of the CDR3 is TGTGCCAGCAGCCCCCTGGGTAGCGGTACCTACGAGCAGTACTTC. Translated, it gives CASSPLGSGTYEQYF. The rearrangement uses TRBV9 and TRBJ2-7; D might be TRBD2 (6 bases). Trimming stripped 4 bases from V and 2 bases from J, with 16 bases between. The CDR3 totals 15 residues. CDR1 SGDLS and CDR2 YYNGEE come from the germline V gene. The full variable domain, its missing parts supplied by reference TRBV9 and TRBJ2-7, is DSGVTQTPKHLITATGQRVTLRCSPRSGDLSVYWYQQSLDQGLQFLIQYYNGEERAKGNILERFSAQQFPDLHSELNLSSLELGDSALYFCASSPLGSGTYEQYFGPGTRLTVT.

The chain recombines TRBV7-3 with TRBJ1-3; no clear D. CDR1 is SGHTA, CDR2 FQGTGA, per germline. Trimming left V 5 bases short and J 0 bases short, with 11 bases between. This CDR3 region has 15 residues. The CDR3 DNA sequence: TGTGCCAGCAGCCAAGGGCGAGACTCTGGAAACACCATATATTTT. This translates into CASSQGRDSGNTIYF.

The CDR3, as DNA: TGTGCCAGCCGCGGCAGGAGCTCCTACAATGAGCAGTTCTTC. This gives the protein CASRGRSSYNEQFF. The chain couples TRBV4-2 to TRBJ2-1, with no clear D. The CDR3 extends over 14 amino acids. Looked up from germline, CDR1 is LGHNA and CDR2 is YNFKEQ. The germline V and J ends were trimmed by 8 bases and 0 bases, with 11 bases remaining between them.

The chain couples TRBV6-4 to TRBJ1-1, with D unresolved. V lost 6 bases, J lost 2 bases, and 13 bases lay in between. The CDR3 extends over 14 amino acids. CDR1 is MRHNA and CDR2 is SNTAGT in the germline V gene. DNA for the CDR3: TGTGCCAGCAGCACCATACCATTTAACACTGAAGCTTTCTTT. Amino acid sequence: CASSTIPFNTEAFF.